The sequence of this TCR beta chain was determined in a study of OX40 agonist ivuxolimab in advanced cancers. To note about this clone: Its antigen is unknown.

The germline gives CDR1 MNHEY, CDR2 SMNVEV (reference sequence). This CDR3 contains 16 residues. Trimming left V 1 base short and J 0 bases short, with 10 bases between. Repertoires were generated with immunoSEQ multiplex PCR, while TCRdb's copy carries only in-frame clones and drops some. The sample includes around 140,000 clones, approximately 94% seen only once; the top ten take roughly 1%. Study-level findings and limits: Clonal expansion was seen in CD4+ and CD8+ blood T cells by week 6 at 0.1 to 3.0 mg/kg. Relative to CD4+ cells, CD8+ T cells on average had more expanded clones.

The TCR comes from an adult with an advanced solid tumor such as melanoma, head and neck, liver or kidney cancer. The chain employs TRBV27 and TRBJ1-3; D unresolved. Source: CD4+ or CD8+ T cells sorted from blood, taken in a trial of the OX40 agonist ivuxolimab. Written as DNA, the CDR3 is TGTGCCAGCAGTTTATTAGGTGCCAGCTCTGGAAACACCATATATTTT. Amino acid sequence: CASSLLGASSGNTIYF.